The T cell receptor (beta chain) under discussion was sequenced for a study of blood T cell repertoires in COVID-19. Recruits, aged about 18 to 89 years, lived in 20 to 30 US areas. Original methodology: Researchers report that nucleated cell counts were estimated from reference gene primer amplification. The assay was immunoSEQ multiplex PCR, and TCRdb's table has in-frame clones only and misses some. The V and J calls and clone size come from that table; D and trimming were worked out from the DNA. In the table there are about 130,000 clones, 86% of which are singletons. Germline CDR1 reads MNHEY; CDR2 reads SVGEGT. V gave up 4 bases and J gave up 5 bases; unmatched junction bases: 9. The CDR3 is made up of 15 amino acids.

The V call is TRBV6-2 or TRBV6-3, the J call TRBJ1-1; TRBD1 aligns across 8 bases. This receptor was taken from a woman aged 45 to 65 who had recovered from COVID-19. Material: PBMCs or T cells enriched from blood (not recorded which). The CDR3 DNA is TGTGCCAGCAGTTGGACAGGGATCGGGGGGACTGAAGCTTTCTTT. It codes for CASSWTGIGGTEAFF.